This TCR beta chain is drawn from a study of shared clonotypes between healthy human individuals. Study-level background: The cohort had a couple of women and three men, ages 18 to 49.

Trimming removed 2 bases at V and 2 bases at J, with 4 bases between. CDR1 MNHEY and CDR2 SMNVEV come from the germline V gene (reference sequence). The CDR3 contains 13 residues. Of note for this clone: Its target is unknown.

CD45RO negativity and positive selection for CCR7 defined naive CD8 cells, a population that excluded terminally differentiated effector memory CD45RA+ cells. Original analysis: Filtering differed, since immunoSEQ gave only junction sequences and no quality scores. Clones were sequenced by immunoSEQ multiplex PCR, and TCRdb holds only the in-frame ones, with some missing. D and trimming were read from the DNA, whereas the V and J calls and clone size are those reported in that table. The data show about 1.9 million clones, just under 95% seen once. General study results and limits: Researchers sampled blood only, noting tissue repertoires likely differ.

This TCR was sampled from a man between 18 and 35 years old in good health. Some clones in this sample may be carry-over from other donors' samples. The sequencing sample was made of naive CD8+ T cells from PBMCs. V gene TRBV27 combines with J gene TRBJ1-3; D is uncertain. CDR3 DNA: TGTGCCAGCAGTTTACACGCTGGAAACACCATATATTTT. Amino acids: CASSLHAGNTIYF.